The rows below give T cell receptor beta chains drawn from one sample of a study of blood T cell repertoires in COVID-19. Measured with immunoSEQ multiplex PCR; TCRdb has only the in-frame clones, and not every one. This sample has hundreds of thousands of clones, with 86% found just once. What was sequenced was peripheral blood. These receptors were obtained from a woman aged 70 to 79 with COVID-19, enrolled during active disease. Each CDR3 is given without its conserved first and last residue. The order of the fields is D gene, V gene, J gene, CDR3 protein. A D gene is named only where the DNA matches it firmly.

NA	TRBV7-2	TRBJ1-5	ASSNDQGKGQPQH
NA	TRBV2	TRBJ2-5	ASSEEQPGGETQY
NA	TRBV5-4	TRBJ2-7	ASSSNGGYEQY
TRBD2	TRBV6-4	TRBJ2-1	ASSEGGGASREQF
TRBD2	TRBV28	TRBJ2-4	ASSSRTSGDKNIQY
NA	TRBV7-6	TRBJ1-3	ASSHPRGSGNTIY
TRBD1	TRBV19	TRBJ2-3	ASSIGQGIGADTQY
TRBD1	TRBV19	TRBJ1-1	ASSSLTGGDTEAF
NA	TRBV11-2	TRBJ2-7	ASSSGLDYEQY
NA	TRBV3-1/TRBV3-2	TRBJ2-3	ASSPRDFDTMDTQY
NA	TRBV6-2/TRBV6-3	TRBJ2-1	ASSYTLGRSYNEQF
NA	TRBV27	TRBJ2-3	ASSFYAVADTQY
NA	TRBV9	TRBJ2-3	ASSRASTPYSTDTQY
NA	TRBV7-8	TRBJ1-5	ASSLVGGDYQPQH
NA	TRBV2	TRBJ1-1	ASSEGGWKAF
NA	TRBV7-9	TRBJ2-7	ASSLDGTSRYEQY
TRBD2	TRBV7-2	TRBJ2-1	ASSLSGGERYNEQF
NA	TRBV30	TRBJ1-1	AWSMDSQGEAF
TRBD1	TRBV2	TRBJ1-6	ASSASGQRNNSPLH
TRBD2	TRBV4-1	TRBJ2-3	ASSHPSGGTDTQY
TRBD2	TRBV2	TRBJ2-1	ASSEASLISGGAYNEQF
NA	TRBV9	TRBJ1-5	ASSVDEGQPQH
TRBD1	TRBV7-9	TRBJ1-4	ASSLDRDTEKLF
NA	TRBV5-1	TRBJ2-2	ASSLGRVGVGELF
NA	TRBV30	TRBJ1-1	ASGGVDTEAF
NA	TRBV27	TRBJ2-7	ASSLSQGIVYEQY
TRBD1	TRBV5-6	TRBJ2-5	ASSADRAAETQY
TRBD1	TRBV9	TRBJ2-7	ASSSSGTGAYEQY
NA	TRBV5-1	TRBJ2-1	ASSLESPRPGEQF
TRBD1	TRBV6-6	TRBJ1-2	ASSYSNFGTGDGYT
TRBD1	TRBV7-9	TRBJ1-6	ASSWAGGNNSPLH
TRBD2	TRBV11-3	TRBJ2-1	ASSLGGGPPPDEQF
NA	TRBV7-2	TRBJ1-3	ASSLIGGSGNTIY
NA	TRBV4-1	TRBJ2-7	ASSQGAPGGEDEQY
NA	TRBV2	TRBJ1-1	ASSAPSGDTEAF
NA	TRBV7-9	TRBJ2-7	ASSPHRDEQY
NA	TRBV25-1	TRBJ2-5	ASSVKVGDRFQETQY
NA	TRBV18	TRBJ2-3	ASSPRLFTDTQY
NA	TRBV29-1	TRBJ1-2	SVGDAGGYT
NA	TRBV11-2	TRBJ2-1	ASSLGSRVRWMSYNEQF
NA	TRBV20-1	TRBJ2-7	SARSNYEQY
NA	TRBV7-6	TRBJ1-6	ASSRSSSYNSPLH